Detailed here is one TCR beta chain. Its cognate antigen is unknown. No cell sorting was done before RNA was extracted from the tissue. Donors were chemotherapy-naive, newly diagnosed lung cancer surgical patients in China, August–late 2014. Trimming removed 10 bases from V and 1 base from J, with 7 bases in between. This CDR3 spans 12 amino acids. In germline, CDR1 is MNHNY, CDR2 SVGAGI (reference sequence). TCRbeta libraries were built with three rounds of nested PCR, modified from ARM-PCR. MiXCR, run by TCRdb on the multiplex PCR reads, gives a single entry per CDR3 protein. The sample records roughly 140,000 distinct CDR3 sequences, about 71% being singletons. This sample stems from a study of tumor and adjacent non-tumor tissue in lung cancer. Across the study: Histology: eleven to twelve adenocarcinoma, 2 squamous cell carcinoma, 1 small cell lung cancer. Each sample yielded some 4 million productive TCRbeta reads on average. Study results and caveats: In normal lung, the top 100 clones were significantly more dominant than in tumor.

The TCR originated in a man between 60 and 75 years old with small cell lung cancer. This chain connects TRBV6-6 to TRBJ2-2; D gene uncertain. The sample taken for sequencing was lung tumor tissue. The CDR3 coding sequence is TGTGCCACCCATGGGAACACCGGGGAGCTGTTTTTT. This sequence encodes CATHGNTGELFF.